This record looks at one T cell receptor (beta chain) sequence and its context. Original data processing: The assay estimated nucleated cells by amplifying reference gene primers. Clones were read by immunoSEQ multiplex PCR, and TCRdb kept only the in-frame ones, dropping some. The V and J calls and clone size come from that table; D and trimming were worked out from the DNA. The sample shows some 52,000 clones, 85% to 90% of them seen only once. The CDR3 totals 12 residues. V was trimmed by 2 bases and J by 8 bases, leaving 9 bases between them. Germline V gene data show CDR1 as MNHNS and CDR2 as SASEGT. This sample was included in a study of blood T cell repertoires in COVID-19. Study details: The samples span acute and convalescent COVID-19 from the United States, Italy and Spain. In each case, the material was cDNA or gDNA derived from T cells, B-cell-depleted T cells, or PBMCs.

The sequenced material came from peripheral blood. This sequence joins TRBV6-1 and TRBJ1-1, with D unclear. This TCR was sampled from a human donor in a cohort sampled during active COVID-19. This CDR3 reads CASSEFSTEAFF. The CDR3 DNA is TGTGCCAGCAGTGAATTTAGCACCGAAGCTTTCTTT.